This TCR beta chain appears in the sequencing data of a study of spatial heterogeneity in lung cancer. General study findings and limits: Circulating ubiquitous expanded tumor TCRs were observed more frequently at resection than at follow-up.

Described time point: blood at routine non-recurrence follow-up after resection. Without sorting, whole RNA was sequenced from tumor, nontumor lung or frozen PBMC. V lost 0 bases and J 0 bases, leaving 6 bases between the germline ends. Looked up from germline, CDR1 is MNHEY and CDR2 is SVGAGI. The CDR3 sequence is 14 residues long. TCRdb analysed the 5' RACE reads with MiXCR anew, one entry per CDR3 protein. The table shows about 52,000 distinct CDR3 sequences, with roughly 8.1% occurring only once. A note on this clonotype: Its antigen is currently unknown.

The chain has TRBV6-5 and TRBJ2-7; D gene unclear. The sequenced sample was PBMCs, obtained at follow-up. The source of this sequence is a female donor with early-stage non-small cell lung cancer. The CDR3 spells CASSYSRISYEQYF. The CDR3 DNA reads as TGTGCCAGCAGTTACTCGCGTATCTCCTACGAGCAGTACTTC.